Reported below is one TCR beta chain. Its target is not known. Assay: immunoSEQ multiplex PCR; the TCRdb copy retains only in-frame clones and omits some. The table lists roughly 50,000 clones, 84% of them singletons. This record comes from a study of radiotherapy plus CTLA-4 blockade in lung cancer. Germline V gene data show CDR1 as MNHEY and CDR2 as SMNVEV (reference sequence). J was trimmed by 0 bases and V by 7 bases; bases with no gene match: 8. There are 16 residues in the CDR3. Study-level findings and limits: Increased serum interferon-beta after radiation also reportedly predicted response strongly.

The sample was peripheral blood, taken from a patient treated with radiotherapy plus ipilimumab. This chain links TRBV27 with TRBJ2-2; TRBD1 agrees at 7 bases. This TCR was sampled from a human donor with non-small cell lung cancer whose response to radiotherapy plus ipilimumab could not be evaluated. CDR3 in amino acids: CASTLYRGANTGELFF. In DNA, the CDR3 is TGTGCCAGCACCCTCTACAGGGGCGCGAACACCGGGGAGCTGTTTTTT.